The 5 T cell receptor beta chains presented below share a single source sample, sequenced in a study of blood T cell repertoires in COVID-19. Assay: immunoSEQ multiplex PCR; the TCRdb copy retains only in-frame clones and omits some. The sample holds about 270,000 clones, 80% to 90% seen once. The sequenced sample consisted of PBMCs or T cells enriched from blood (not recorded which). These receptors were collected from a woman aged 25 to 39 with acute COVID-19.

The chain couples TRBV10-3 to TRBJ2-3; 9 nucleotides match TRBD2. The germline V gene has CDR1 ENHRY and CDR2 SYGVKD. The CDR3 extends over 13 amino acids. Germline trimming cut 10 bases from V and 5 bases from J; bases unmatched to any gene: 7. CDR3 amino acids: CATRGGQEDTQYF. As DNA, the CDR3 is TGTGCCACGCGGGGGGGGCAAGAAGATACGCAGTATTTT.

CDR3 sequence reads: CATSDTSVAGGSYNEQFF. CDR3 DNA: TGTGCCACCAGTGATACCTCGGTGGCGGGAGGATCCTACAATGAGCAGTTCTTC. The chain recombines TRBV24-1 with TRBJ2-1; 8 bases align to TRBD2. In germline, CDR1 is KGHDR, CDR2 SFDVKD. This CDR3 has 18 residues. Trimming at V came to 3 bases and at J to 1 base, leaving 10 bases not matched to a gene.

The chain is built from TRBV18 and TRBJ1-3; 8 bases are shared with TRBD1. This CDR3 comprises 18 residues. Germline V gene lookup returns CDR1 KGHSH and CDR2 LQKENI. Trimming removed 1 base from V and 0 bases from J; junction bases left unmatched: 8. The CDR3: CASSPQRQGPSSGNTIYF. CDR3 DNA: TGTGCCAGCTCACCACAAAGACAGGGGCCGAGCTCTGGAAACACCATATATTTT. Drawing the rest from reference TRBV18 and TRBJ1-3, the complete variable domain is NAGVMQNPRHLVRRRGQEARLRCSPMKGHSHVYWYRQLPEEGLKFMVYLQKENIIDESGMPKERFSAEFPKEGPSILRIQQVVRGDSAAYFCASSPQRQGPSSGNTIYFGEGSWLTVV.

V usage is TRBV9 and J usage is TRBJ2-7; 7 nucleotides agree with TRBD2. J lost 2 bases, V lost 0 bases, and 8 bases had no gene match. CDR1 SGDLS and CDR2 YYNGEE come from the germline V gene. The CDR3 loop spans 16 amino acids. The CDR3 region is CASSVVASGRPYEQYF. For the CDR3, the DNA is TGTGCCAGCAGCGTAGTAGCTAGCGGTCGTCCCTACGAGCAGTACTTC.

This clone was counted only a few times. J is TRBJ1-2 and V is TRBV30; D is unresolved. V shed 0 bases and J shed 7 bases, with 12 bases lying between them. Germline lookup yields CDR1 GTSNPN and CDR2 SVGIG (reference sequence). The CDR3 contains 13 residues. This CDR3 reads CAWSVEARGGYTF. The CDR3 DNA is TGTGCCTGGAGTGTAGAAGCCCGAGGTGGCTACACCTTC.